The rows below give T cell receptor beta chains drawn from one sample of a study of cytomegalovirus exposure and HLA in healthy donors. Assay used: immunoSEQ multiplex PCR; TCRdb lists only in-frame clones, some missing. The data hold roughly 100,000 clones, with over 60% observed a single time. The sequenced sample consisted of PBMCs. The receptors come from a woman under 30 in good health and CMV-seropositive. The CDR3 runs from the conserved cysteine through the conserved F or W. The D gene is left open where the match is weak. Clone size, where shown, is once, few, many, or a class for clones that have expanded.

D	V	size	J	CDR3	DNA
TRBD2	TRBV10-3	-	TRBJ2-1	CAISEAGLVLNNEQFF	TGTGCCATCAGTGAGGCTGGACTAGTATTGAACAATGAGCAGTTCTTC
-	TRBV11-3	-	TRBJ2-5	CASSNLVSGSFETQYF	TGTGCCAGCAGCAATCTCGTCTCGGGGAGCTTCGAGACCCAGTACTTC
TRBD1	TRBV27	-	TRBJ1-5	CASSLGTGGQPQHF	TGTGCCAGCAGCCTTGGGACAGGGGGACAGCCCCAGCATTTT
TRBD1	TRBV2	-	TRBJ1-6	CASSGQGVSYNSPLHF	TGTGCCAGCAGTGGACAGGGTGTCTCCTATAATTCACCCCTCCACTTT
TRBD1	TRBV6-1	few	TRBJ1-5	CASSEAGTEHQTSNQPQHF	TGTGCCAGCAGTGAAGCGGGGACAGAACATCAGACTAGCAATCAGCCCCAGCATTTT
TRBD2	TRBV5-1	-	TRBJ2-7	CASSLVSGSSYEQYF	TGCGCCAGCAGCTTGGTTAGCGGGAGTTCCTACGAGCAGTACTTC
-	TRBV4-1	few	TRBJ1-1	CASSQDPGRLEAFF	TGCGCCAGCAGCCAAGATCCGGGGAGATTAGAAGCTTTCTTT
-	TRBV9	-	TRBJ1-3	CASSGDSFRNTIYF	TGTGCCAGCAGCGGAGACAGTTTCAGAAACACCATATATTTT
-	TRBV4-1	-	TRBJ1-5	CASSQDEGVWGPQHF	TGCGCCAGCAGCCAAGATGAAGGGGTTTGGGGACCCCAGCATTTT
TRBD2	TRBV5-6	-	TRBJ2-3	CASSTGLDADTQYF	TGTGCCAGCAGCACAGGACTAGATGCAGATACGCAGTATTTT
TRBD1	TRBV11-2	few	TRBJ1-5	CASSMGQGTNQPQHF	TGTGCCAGCAGCATGGGACAGGGAACCAATCAGCCCCAGCATTTT
TRBD1	TRBV6-1	-	TRBJ2-7	CASSEVGTGGGEQYF	TGTGCCAGCAGTGAAGTAGGGACAGGGGGTGGCGAGCAGTACTTC
TRBD1	TRBV7-9	-	TRBJ2-1	CASNWDRGGPNEQFF	TGTGCCAGCAACTGGGACAGGGGGGGCCCCAATGAGCAGTTCTTC
TRBD1	TRBV10-3	-	TRBJ1-5	CAISEPRVEGARNQPQHF	TGTGCCATCAGTGAGCCCCGCGTGGAGGGGGCGAGGAATCAGCCCCAGCATTTT
-	TRBV5-1	-	TRBJ1-4	CASRVRPQTEKLFF	TGCGCCAGCCGGGTGAGGCCCCAGACTGAAAAACTGTTTTTT
-	TRBV5-1	-	TRBJ1-2	CASSNGDNYGYTF	TGCGCCAGCAGCAACGGGGATAACTATGGCTACACCTTC
-	TRBV5-1	-	TRBJ2-7	CASSLSQGKDEQYF	TGCGCCAGCAGCTTGTCACAGGGCAAAGACGAGCAGTACTTC
-	TRBV6-5	-	TRBJ2-5	CASSGAVYQETQYF	TGTGCCAGCAGTGGAGCGGTGTACCAAGAGACCCAGTACTTC
TRBD1	TRBV29-1	-	TRBJ2-7	CSVIDPGQITYEQYF	TGCAGCGTTATTGATCCGGGACAGATAACCTACGAGCAGTACTTC
-	TRBV10-2	-	TRBJ1-5	CASGDSGFQPQHF	TGCGCCAGCGGAGATTCCGGGTTCCAGCCCCAGCATTTT
-	TRBV6-6	-	TRBJ1-1	CASRGQKNTEAFF	TGTGCCAGCAGAGGACAGAAGAACACTGAAGCTTTCTTT
TRBD1	TRBV28	-	TRBJ1-4	CASSPTGTNEKLFF	TGTGCCAGCAGTCCGACAGGGACTAATGAAAAACTGTTTTTT
-	TRBV18	-	TRBJ1-1	CASSPRSLQGSTEAFF	TGTGCCAGCTCACCACGTAGCCTCCAGGGTAGTACTGAAGCTTTCTTT
TRBD1	TRBV5-1	-	TRBJ1-2	CASSLTGALVYGYTF	TGCGCCAGCAGCTTGACAGGGGCGCTTGTCTATGGCTACACCTTC
-	TRBV28	-	TRBJ2-1	CASGGPGSYNEQFF	TGTGCCAGCGGCGGGCCTGGCTCCTACAATGAGCAGTTCTTC
-	TRBV28	-	TRBJ2-3	CASSSQAGITDTQYF	TGTGCCAGCAGTTCACAGGCGGGGATCACAGATACGCAGTATTTT
TRBD1	TRBV19	-	TRBJ2-5	CASSKGQAQETQYF	TGTGCCAGTAGTAAGGGACAGGCTCAAGAGACCCAGTACTTC
TRBD2	TRBV28	few	TRBJ2-1	CASITSGRADEQFF	TGTGCCAGCATCACTAGCGGGAGGGCCGATGAGCAGTTCTTC
TRBD1	TRBV5-1	-	TRBJ1-2	CASSLDRGYGYTF	TGCGCCAGCAGCTTGGACAGGGGCTATGGCTACACCTTC
-	TRBV4-1	few	TRBJ1-2	CASSQVIVVANYGYTF	TGCGCCAGCAGCCAAGTAATCGTCGTAGCTAACTATGGCTACACCTTC
TRBD2	TRBV29-1	once	TRBJ2-5	CSVEGGFAGEGETQYF	TGCAGCGTTGAAGGAGGGTTTGCGGGAGAAGGAGAGACCCAGTACTTC
TRBD2	TRBV5-6	-	TRBJ2-7	CATRTSGNTYEQYF	TGTGCCACTAGGACTAGCGGGAACACCTACGAGCAGTACTTC
-	TRBV27	-	TRBJ1-1	CASSSSSTVNTEAFF	TGTGCCAGCAGTTCGTCCTCTACAGTGAACACTGAAGCTTTCTTT
-	TRBV27	once	TRBJ2-7	CASSSLSADSYEQYF	TGTGCCAGCAGTTCCCTATCCGCGGACAGCTACGAGCAGTACTTC
TRBD1	TRBV27	-	TRBJ1-1	CASSISVPGGFTEAFF	TGTGCCAGCAGCATCTCCGTCCCAGGGGGTTTCACTGAAGCTTTCTTT
TRBD1	TRBV28	-	TRBJ2-7	CASTLQGMKDEQYF	TGTGCCAGCACCCTACAGGGGATGAAGGACGAGCAGTACTTC
-	TRBV25-1	-	TRBJ1-6	CASSESIQGGSPLHF	TGTGCCAGCAGTGAATCGATTCAGGGAGGCTCACCCCTCCACTTT
-	TRBV6-6	few	TRBJ2-7	CASSYSGGGDSYEQYF	TGTGCCAGCAGTTACTCAGGGGGTGGGGATTCCTACGAGCAGTACTTC
-	TRBV5-6	-	TRBJ1-6	CASSSLNSPLHF	TGTGCCAGCAGCTCTTTGAATTCACCCCTCCACTTT
TRBD2	TRBV19	-	TRBJ2-3	CASSIGTSGSSTDTQYF	TGTGCCAGTAGTATCGGGACTAGCGGGTCTAGCACAGATACGCAGTATTTT
-	TRBV19	-	TRBJ1-5	CASSIHVAKPQHF	TGTGCCAGTAGTATCCATGTCGCGAAGCCCCAGCATTTT
-	TRBV6-1	-	TRBJ2-2	CASSVQENTGELFF	TGTGCCAGCAGTGTGCAGGAGAACACCGGGGAGCTGTTTTTT
TRBD2	TRBV5-1	few	TRBJ2-7	CASSVQTSGSRYEQYF	TGCGCCAGCAGCGTACAGACTAGCGGGAGTCGATACGAGCAGTACTTC
-	TRBV27	-	TRBJ2-3	CASRPGQNGDTQYF	TGTGCCAGCAGACCGGGACAAAATGGGGATACGCAGTATTTT
-	TRBV28	-	TRBJ1-3	CASSQSGAGNTIYF	TGTGCCAGCAGTCAATCAGGGGCTGGAAACACCATATATTTT
-	TRBV9	-	TRBJ2-7	CASSVGRSSYEQYF	TGTGCCAGCAGCGTAGGACGGAGCTCCTACGAGCAGTACTTC
TRBD1	TRBV5-1	-	TRBJ1-2	CASSLVQSGQGHGYTF	TGCGCCAGCAGCTTGGTACAAAGCGGACAGGGGCATGGCTACACCTTC
-	TRBV5-6	-	TRBJ2-2	CASSADSGELFF	TGTGCCAGCAGCGCGGACAGCGGGGAGCTGTTTTTT
-	TRBV4-2	-	TRBJ2-3	CASSQELAGTDTQYF	TGTGCCAGCAGCCAAGAGCTAGCCGGCACAGATACGCAGTATTTT
-	TRBV5-1	-	TRBJ2-7	CASSLTPRVMDEQYF	TGCGCCAGCTCCCTAACACCCAGGGTGATGGACGAGCAGTACTTC
TRBD1	TRBV7-8	many	TRBJ1-1	CASSLFLAGGGTEAFF	TGTGCCAGCAGCTTATTCTTGGCAGGGGGAGGCACTGAAGCTTTCTTT
-	TRBV10-1	-	TRBJ2-3	CASSTGSTDTQYF	TGCGCCAGCAGTACCGGGAGCACAGATACGCAGTATTTT
TRBD1	TRBV6-1	-	TRBJ1-3	CASSEASTTGRKSSTIYF	TGTGCCAGCAGTGAAGCTTCTACGACAGGGCGAAAAAGTTCCACCATATATTTT
TRBD1	TRBV12-5	-	TRBJ1-1	CASGLVVGTGKTEAFF	TGTGCTAGTGGTTTGGTGGTTGGGACAGGGAAGACTGAAGCTTTCTTT
-	TRBV5-5	-	TRBJ1-5	CASSPRQGSNQPQHF	TGTGCCAGCAGCCCCCGCCAGGGGAGCAATCAGCCCCAGCATTTT